Below are 6 T cell receptor beta chains sequenced from a single sample in a study of radiotherapy plus CTLA-4 blockade in lung cancer. TCRdb's table, derived via immunoSEQ multiplex PCR, lists solely in-frame clones and lacks some. This sample has roughly 98,000 clones, with about four fifths found just once. Specimen: peripheral blood, collected from a patient treated with radiotherapy plus ipilimumab. Receptors were obtained from a human donor with non-small cell lung cancer that progressed on radiotherapy plus ipilimumab.

The chain is built from TRBV7-9 and TRBJ1-1, with a possible D match to TRBD1 (6 bases). In germline, CDR1 is SEHNR, CDR2 FQNEAQ (reference sequence). Trimming left V 4 bases short and J 3 bases short, with 9 bases between. The CDR3 is 13 residues long. This CDR3 reads CASSSGEHTEAFF. CDR3 bases: TGTGCCAGCAGCTCAGGGGAGCACACTGAAGCTTTCTTT.

This chain uses TRBV5-6 with TRBJ1-6, with TRBD1 as a possible D gene (5 bases). CDR3 length: 14 amino acids. Germline CDR1 reads SGHDT; CDR2 reads YYEEEE. The V end was cut by 2 bases, the J end by 4 bases, with 7 bases between. CDR3 DNA: TGTGCCAGCAGCTTTTCAGGGTATAATTCACCCCTCCACTTT. Translation: CASSFSGYNSPLHF.

The genes are TRBV7-9 and TRBJ2-5; unclear D gene. The CDR3 is 18 residues long. V was cut by 2 bases and J by 4 bases, with 23 bases left in between. Germline V gives CDR1 SEHNR, CDR2 FQNEAQ (reference sequence). CDR3 loop: CASSLSVSPTLWVETQYF. In nucleotides, the CDR3 is TGTGCCAGCAGCTTAAGTGTTAGCCCAACCCTCTGGGTAGAGACCCAGTACTTC.

This clone turned up a few times. The rearrangement links TRBV5-1 to TRBJ1-3; 11 nucleotides line up with TRBD1. The ends lost 4 bases at V and 3 bases at J; junction bases unmatched: 6. From germline, CDR1 is SGHRS and CDR2 YFSETQ. This CDR3 contains 16 residues. CDR3 bases: TGCGCCAGCAGCGACGGACAGGGGGCAGGTGGAAACACCATATATTTT. Translating it yields CASSDGQGAGGNTIYF.

This chain joins TRBV19 and TRBJ1-5, with TRBD1 identical over 8 bases. The CDR3 has 14 amino acids. V lost 10 bases and J lost 1; bases outside the gene matches: 6. Per germline, CDR1 LNHDA and CDR2 SQIVND (reference sequence). CDR3 loop: CATSGGWSNQPQHF. CDR3 in DNA: TGTGCCACCTCAGGGGGCTGGAGCAATCAGCCCCAGCATTTT.

This clone appeared once. This chain links TRBV5-1 with TRBJ2-5; 8 bases are a match to TRBD1. The CDR3 is 13 residues long. V dropped 2 bases and J dropped 5; count of bases not matched to a gene: 2. The germline gives CDR1 SGHRS, CDR2 YFSETQ. The CDR3, as DNA: TGCGCCAGCAGCTTTCCAGGGGGCGAGACCCAGTACTTC. Its protein is CASSFPGGETQYF.